The next 24 T cell receptor beta chains were all read from a single sample in a study of blood T cell repertoires in COVID-19. Sequencing was performed with immunoSEQ multiplex PCR; in TCRdb, only in-frame clones are kept and a portion is missing. The sample lists under 300,000 clones, 65% to 90% occurring once. Sequencing was done on a sample of peripheral blood. Every receptor here comes from a woman aged 80 or older with active or convalescent COVID-19.

This clone has only a few counts. The rearrangement uses TRBV28 and TRBJ1-3, with D possibly TRBD1 on 6 matching bases. The CDR3 sequence is 14 residues long. The V gene lost 7 bases and the J gene lost 2 bases, with 12 bases spanning the gap. The V gene's germline CDR1 is MDHEN and CDR2 SYDVKM. The CDR3: CASIGGSAGNTIYF. The CDR3 DNA is TGTGCCAGCATAGGGGGTTCTGCTGGAAACACCATATATTTT.

This rearrangement joins TRBV7-8 to TRBJ1-4; 8 bases fit TRBD1. This CDR3 is 17 amino acids long. V was pared by 7 bases and J by 8 bases, with 18 bases of the junction left unmatched. The germline CDR1 and CDR2 sequences are SGHVS and FQNEAQ. DNA of the CDR3: TGTGCCAGCAACCGCCGGGACAGGCTCCGTAATGGGGAAAAACTGTTTTTT. Translating gives CASNRRDRLRNGEKLFF.

The chain uses TRBV7-9 and TRBJ2-4, with D uncertain. Germline CDR1 reads SEHNR; CDR2 reads FQNEAQ (reference sequence). V lost 5 bases and J lost 6, with 8 bases in between. This CDR3 contains 12 residues. CDR3 sequence: CASSPISNIQYF. DNA for the CDR3: TGTGCCAGCAGCCCCATTTCAAACATTCAGTACTTC. Variable domain in full (rest from reference TRBV7-9 and TRBJ2-4): DTGVSQNPRHKITKRGQNVTFRCDPISEHNRLYWYRQTLGQGPEFLTYFQNEAQLEKSRLLSDRFSAERPKGSFSTLEIQRTEQGDSAMYLCASSPISNIQYFGAGTRLSVL.

The chain employs TRBV2 and TRBJ2-1; 9 positions match TRBD2. Per the germline V gene, CDR1 is SNHLY and CDR2 is FYNNEI. V shed 8 bases and J 2 bases; nucleotides not matched to a gene: 7. The CDR3 is 15 amino acids. The DNA for the CDR3 is TGTGCCAGCTGCTTAGCGGGGGCCCCCTACAATGAGCAGTTCTTC. This gives the protein CASCLAGAPYNEQFF.

Regarding this clone: Within the sample, other DNA sequences also encode this same CDR3. This chain links TRBV18 with TRBJ2-1, with 15 nucleotides matching TRBD2. The CDR3 runs to 14 residues. The J segment lost 9 bases and the V segment lost 3 bases, leaving 0 bases of the junction unmatched. Germline-derived CDR1 and CDR2 are KGHSH and LQKENI. CDR3 protein: CASSPGLAGGEQFF. In nucleotides, the CDR3 is TGTGCCAGCTCACCGGGACTAGCGGGGGGTGAGCAGTTCTTC.

The chain joins TRBV6-5 to TRBJ1-1, with a tentative D call TRBD1 (6 bases). CDR1 MNHEY and CDR2 SVGAGI come from the germline V gene. The CDR3 has 13 amino acids. Deletions cut 4 bases from V and 3 bases from J, with 9 bases between. The CDR3 loop is CASSLHRDTEAFF. CDR3 nucleotide sequence: TGTGCCAGCAGTTTACACAGGGACACTGAAGCTTTCTTT.

This clone was counted only a few times. The rearrangement links TRBV28 to TRBJ2-2, with 9 bases that match TRBD1. Germline-derived CDR1 and CDR2 are MDHEN and SYDVKM. Germline trimming cut 6 bases from V and 4 bases from J; bases unmatched to any gene: 15. CDR3 length: 18 amino acids. In nucleotides, the CDR3 is TGTGCCAGCAGATTGCCTACAGGGGGCGTGTACGGCACCGGGGAGCTGTTTTTT. This sequence encodes CASRLPTGGVYGTGELFF.

The rearrangement uses TRBV24-1 and TRBJ1-2, with D perhaps TRBD1 (6 bases). Trimming cost V 4 bases and J 3 bases, with 11 bases left between them. CDR3 length equals 14 residues. From germline, CDR1 is KGHDR and CDR2 SFDVKD. CDR3 region: CATSEPRQDYGYTF. The CDR3 DNA reads TGTGCCACCAGTGAACCTAGACAGGACTATGGCTACACCTTC.

This chain uses TRBV6-2 or TRBV6-3 with TRBJ2-2, with D tentatively TRBD1 (5 bases). The CDR3 has 17 amino acids. V lost 4 bases, J lost 5 bases, and 20 bases lay in between. Germline lookup yields CDR1 MNHEY and CDR2 SVGEGT. The CDR3 loop reads CASSSQVPLKLTGELFF. CDR3 sequence (DNA): TGTGCCAGCAGTTCACAGGTCCCCCTTAAATTGACCGGGGAGCTGTTTTTT.

A single count supports this clone. The DNA for the CDR3 is TGTGCCTGGAGCAAGGGACAGTGGGCAACAGATACGCAGTATTTT. Translated, it gives CAWSKGQWATDTQYF. The chain is built from TRBV30 and TRBJ2-3; TRBD1 matches 7 bases. Per germline, CDR1 GTSNPN and CDR2 SVGIG (reference sequence). V dropped 3 bases and J dropped 3; count of bases not matched to a gene: 9. The CDR3 contains 15 residues.

The CDR3, as DNA: TGTGCCAGCACTCCCCCCCGATTTCTAGCGGGGGGGCAAGAGACCCAGTACTTC. This sequence encodes CASTPPRFLAGGQETQYF. The rearrangement uses TRBV2 and TRBJ2-5, with 12 bases fitting TRBD2. Germline values: CDR1 SNHLY, CDR2 FYNNEI. CDR3 length equals 18 residues. Trimming removed 7 bases from V and 2 bases from J; junction bases left unmatched: 14.

The chain joins TRBV5-5 to TRBJ2-1; 7 bases match TRBD2. The CDR3 spans 17 residues. Germline assignment: CDR1 SGHKS and CDR2 YYEKEE (reference sequence). V shed 3 bases and J 3 bases; nucleotides not matched to a gene: 12. DNA for the CDR3: TGTGCCAGCAGCTCCTACCCTGAGCGGGGAAACTACAATGAGCAGTTCTTC. It is translated as CASSSYPERGNYNEQFF.

This CDR3 reads CASSQGSGGAGRGPFF. Written as DNA, the CDR3 is TGTGCCAGCAGCCAAGGGTCAGGGGGCGCAGGTCGAGGACCGTTTTTT. The chain is built from TRBV3-1 (or the pseudogene TRBV3-2) and TRBJ1-4, with TRBD1 matching 8 bases. This CDR3 has 16 amino acids. Germline trimming cut 1 base from V and 16 bases from J; bases unmatched to any gene: 17. The germline V gene has CDR1 LGHDT and CDR2 YNNKEL (reference sequence).

The chain joins TRBV29-1 to TRBJ1-2; 7 positions agree with TRBD1. The trim removed 1 base at V and 5 bases at J, leaving 4 bases unmatched. This CDR3 spans 13 amino acids. Germline-derived CDR1 and CDR2 are SQVTM and ANQGSEA. The CDR3 is CSVEGGTVYGYTF. Written as DNA, the CDR3 is TGCAGCGTTGAAGGGGGGACAGTATATGGCTACACCTTC.

This chain uses TRBV5-1 with TRBJ2-7, with 7 bases fitting TRBD1. Germline values: CDR1 SGHRS, CDR2 YFSETQ. CDR3 length: 15 amino acids. With 4 bases clipped from V and 7 bases from J, the junction kept 14 bases outside the gene matches. In DNA form, the CDR3 reads TGCGCCAGCAGCCCGCCGACAGGGAACTCCCTAGAGCAGTACTTC. It codes for CASSPPTGNSLEQYF. Filled out from reference TRBV5-1 and TRBJ2-7, the complete variable domain reads KAGVTQTPRYLIKTRGQQVTLSCSPISGHRSVSWYQQTPGQGLQFLFEYFSETQRNKGNFPGRFSGRQFSNSRSEMNVSTLELGDSALYLCASSPPTGNSLEQYFGPGTRLTVT.

This clone was recorded a few times. The rearrangement links TRBV2 to TRBJ2-1; TRBD2 is a possible D gene (5 bases). This CDR3 region has 13 residues. From germline, CDR1 is SNHLY and CDR2 FYNNEI. Trimming took off 4 bases at V and 9 bases at J, with 13 bases between the two ends. CDR3 region: CASSATVSGEQFF. The DNA of the CDR3 is TGTGCCAGCAGTGCCACCGTGAGCGGTGAGCAGTTCTTC.

This sequence joins TRBV30 and TRBJ2-7, with 8 nucleotides matching TRBD2. The length of the CDR3 is 13 residues. The J segment lost 3 bases and the V segment lost 5 bases, leaving 6 bases of the junction unmatched. CDR1 and CDR2 from the germline V gene are GTSNPN and SVGIG (reference sequence). CDR3 residues: CAWGRTSGYEQYF. The CDR3 region has the DNA TGTGCCTGGGGGCGTACTAGCGGCTACGAGCAGTACTTC.

The chain uses TRBV9 and TRBJ2-3, with 8 bases identical to TRBD2. In germline, CDR1 is SGDLS, CDR2 YYNGEE. The CDR3 runs to 17 residues. Germline trimming cut 0 bases from V and 0 bases from J; bases unmatched to any gene: 6. The CDR3 protein is CASSVAGAGGSTDTQYF. The DNA of the CDR3 is TGTGCCAGCAGCGTAGCGGGGGCGGGAGGAAGCACAGATACGCAGTATTTT.

The rearrangement uses TRBV20-1 and TRBJ2-7, with D perhaps TRBD1 (5 bases). The ends were cut back, 3 bases at V and 5 bases at J, with 8 bases in the middle. The CDR3 loop spans 11 amino acids. CDR1 is DFQATT, CDR2 SNEGSKA, per germline (reference sequence). The CDR3 protein is CSARQGNEQYF. CDR3 nucleotide sequence: TGCAGTGCTAGGCAGGGTAACGAGCAGTACTTC.

The chain uses TRBV5-1 and TRBJ2-1; tentative D call: TRBD1 (5 bases). The CDR3 runs to 15 residues. Trimming removed 6 bases at V and 8 bases at J, with 21 bases between. Germline CDR1 and CDR2: SGHRS and YFSETQ. CDR3: CASTTTFGAADEQFF. The CDR3 coding sequence is TGCGCCAGCACAACGACTTTTGGGGCGGCAGATGAGCAGTTCTTC.

The V and J genes are TRBV19 and TRBJ1-5; 7 positions match TRBD1. The CDR3 runs to 16 residues. CDR1 and CDR2 from the germline V gene are LNHDA and SQIVND (reference sequence). Trimming took 6 bases from V and 0 from J; bases not matched to a gene: 8. CDR3 region: CASSPGTVYSNQPQHF. CDR3 coding DNA: TGTGCCAGTAGCCCCGGGACAGTTTATAGCAATCAGCCCCAGCATTTT.

This clone was counted between two and nine times. Other DNA variants within this sample encode the same CDR3. V gene TRBV2 combines with J gene TRBJ2-5; TRBD1 matches 8 bases. This CDR3 contains 14 residues. Unmatched junction bases numbered 5, after V lost 4 bases and J lost 4 bases. Germline V gene data show CDR1 as SNHLY and CDR2 as FYNNEI. Here the CDR3 DNA reads TGTGCCAGCAGTGGAGACAGGGGACGAGAGACCCAGTACTTC. Its translation: CASSGDRGRETQYF.

The chain joins TRBV14 to TRBJ1-4; a possible D gene is TRBD1 (6 bases). Germline V gene lookup returns CDR1 SGHDN and CDR2 FVKESK. V lost 4 bases and J 6 bases, leaving 24 bases between the germline ends. This CDR3 has 18 amino acids. The CDR3 loop reads CASSPPLSSGHVDEKLFF. DNA for the CDR3: TGTGCCAGCAGCCCACCATTATCATCGGGACATGTCGATGAAAAACTGTTTTTT. The full variable domain, with the rest looked up from reference TRBV14 and TRBJ1-4, is EAGVTQFPSHSVIEKGQTVTLRCDPISGHDNLYWYRRVMGKEIKFLLHFVKESKQDESGMPNNRFLAERTGGTYSTLKVQPAELEDSGVYFCASSPPLSSGHVDEKLFFGSGTQLSVL.

This clone has a handful of counts. This chain joins TRBV27 and TRBJ2-7; a possible D gene is TRBD1 (5 bases). CDR1 and CDR2 (germline): MNHEY, SMNVEV (reference sequence). This CDR3 has 15 amino acids. Between the trimmed V and J ends, which lost 9 bases and 6 bases, there was a span of 24 bases. CDR3 nucleotides: TGTGCCAGTCGAACACTGGTGGGGCTTCCCCCCGAGCAGTACTTC. Protein: CASRTLVGLPPEQYF.